This TCR beta chain emerged from a study of shared clonotypes between healthy human individuals. V shed 2 bases and J 6 bases; nucleotides not matched to a gene: 3. This CDR3 is built from 14 residues. Germline CDR1 and CDR2: MNHEY and SVGAGI. Assay used: immunoSEQ multiplex PCR; TCRdb lists only in-frame clones, some missing. The sample carries under 600,000 clones, around 97% recorded once. What was sequenced was naive CD4+ T cells sorted from blood. Subset noted: CD45RA+ positively selected. The clonotype comes from a woman aged 25 to 39 in good health. This chain uses TRBV6-5 with TRBJ1-5; 8 bases fit TRBD1. The CDR3 region has the DNA TGTGCCAGCAGTTACGACAGGGGAATTCAGCCCCAGCATTTT. Encoded protein: CASSYDRGIQPQHF.